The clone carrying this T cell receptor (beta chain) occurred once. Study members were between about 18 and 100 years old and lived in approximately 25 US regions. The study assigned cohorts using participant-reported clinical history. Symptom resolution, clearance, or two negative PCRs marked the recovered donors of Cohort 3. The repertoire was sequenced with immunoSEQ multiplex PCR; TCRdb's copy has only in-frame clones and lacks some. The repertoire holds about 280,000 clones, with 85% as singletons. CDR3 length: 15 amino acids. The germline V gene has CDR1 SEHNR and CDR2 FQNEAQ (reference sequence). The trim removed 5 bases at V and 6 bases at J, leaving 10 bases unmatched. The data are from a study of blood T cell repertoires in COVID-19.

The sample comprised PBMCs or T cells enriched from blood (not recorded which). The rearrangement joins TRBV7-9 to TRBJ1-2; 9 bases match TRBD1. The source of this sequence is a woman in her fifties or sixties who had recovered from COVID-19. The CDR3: CASSRLETGGDGYTF. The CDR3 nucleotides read TGTGCCAGCAGCAGACTCGAGACAGGGGGAGATGGCTACACCTTC.